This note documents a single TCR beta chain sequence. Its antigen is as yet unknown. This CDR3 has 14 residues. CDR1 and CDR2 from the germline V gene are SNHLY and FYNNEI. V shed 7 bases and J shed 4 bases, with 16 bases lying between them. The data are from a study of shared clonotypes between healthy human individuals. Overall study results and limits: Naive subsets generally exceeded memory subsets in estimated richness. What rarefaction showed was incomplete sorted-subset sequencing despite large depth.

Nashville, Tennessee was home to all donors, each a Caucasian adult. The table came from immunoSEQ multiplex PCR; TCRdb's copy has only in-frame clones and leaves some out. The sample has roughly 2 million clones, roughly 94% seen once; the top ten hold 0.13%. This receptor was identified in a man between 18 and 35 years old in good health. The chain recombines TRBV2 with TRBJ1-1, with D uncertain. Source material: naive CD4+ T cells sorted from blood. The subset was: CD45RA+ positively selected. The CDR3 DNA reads TGTGCCAGCATCGGACCCTCGTGGGGCACTGAAGCTTTCTTT. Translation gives CASIGPSWGTEAFF.